The TCR beta chain described here comes from a study of cytomegalovirus exposure and HLA in healthy donors. General study points: It was reportedly the case that the classifier diagnosed cytomegalovirus status with high specificity and sensitivity. Some highly shared sequence variants likely arose as a pipeline artifact.

Unmatched junction bases numbered 13, after V lost 7 bases and J lost 14 bases. Germline V gives CDR1 SQVTM, CDR2 ANQGSEA. This CDR3 is built from 12 residues. 60 Vbeta and 13 Jbeta primers were used in PCR. This table comes from immunoSEQ multiplex PCR, and its TCRdb copy is limited to in-frame clones, with some not included. Among tens of thousands of clones listed, roughly 66% were seen once. On this clone: The antigen remains undetermined.

The material sequenced was PBMCs. The sequence was collected from a woman aged 45-60 years in good health and CMV-seronegative. The V call is TRBV29-1, the J call TRBJ2-1; 8 nucleotides align to TRBD2. The CDR3, as DNA: TGCAGCGCCGGCCCGGGACTAGGAAGAGAGTTCTTC. Amino acids: CSAGPGLGREFF.